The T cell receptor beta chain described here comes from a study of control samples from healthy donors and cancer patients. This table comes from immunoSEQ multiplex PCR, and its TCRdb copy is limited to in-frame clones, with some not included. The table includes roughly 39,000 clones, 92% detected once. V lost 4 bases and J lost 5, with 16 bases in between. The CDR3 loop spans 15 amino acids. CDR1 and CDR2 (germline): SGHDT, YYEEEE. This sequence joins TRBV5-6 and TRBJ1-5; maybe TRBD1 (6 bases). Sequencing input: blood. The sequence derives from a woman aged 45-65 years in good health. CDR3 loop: CASSLTPDSYQPQHF. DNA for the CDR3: TGTGCCAGCAGCCTGACCCCGGACAGCTATCAGCCCCAGCATTTT. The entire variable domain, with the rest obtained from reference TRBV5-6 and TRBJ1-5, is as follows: DAGVTQSPTHLIKTRGQQVTLRCSPKSGHDTVSWYQQALGQGPQFIFQYYEEEERQRGNFPDRFSGHQFPNYSSELNVNALLLGDSALYLCASSLTPDSYQPQHFGDGTRLSIL.